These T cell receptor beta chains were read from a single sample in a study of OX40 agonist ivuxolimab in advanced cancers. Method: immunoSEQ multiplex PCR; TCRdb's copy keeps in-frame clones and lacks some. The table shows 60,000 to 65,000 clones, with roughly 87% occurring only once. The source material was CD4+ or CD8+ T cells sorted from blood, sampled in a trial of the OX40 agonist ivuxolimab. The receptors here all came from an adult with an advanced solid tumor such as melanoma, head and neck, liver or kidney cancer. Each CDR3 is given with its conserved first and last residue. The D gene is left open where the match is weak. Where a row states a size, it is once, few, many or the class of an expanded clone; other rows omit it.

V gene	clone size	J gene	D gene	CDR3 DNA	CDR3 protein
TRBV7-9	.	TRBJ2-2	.	TGTGCCAGCAGCTTAGGGCGAGGGGAGCTGTTTTTT	CASSLGRGELFF
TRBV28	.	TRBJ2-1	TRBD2	TGTGCCAGCAGTTTTAGGTCGGGAGGCGGGATTTACAATGAGCAGTTCTTC	CASSFRSGGGIYNEQFF
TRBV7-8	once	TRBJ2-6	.	TGTGCCAGCAACCTCCGCTCTGGGGCCAACGTCCTGACTTTC	CASNLRSGANVLTF
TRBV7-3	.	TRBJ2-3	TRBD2	TGTGCCAGCAGCTACACCGGCGGGAGGCTGGATACGCAGTATTTT	CASSYTGGRLDTQYF
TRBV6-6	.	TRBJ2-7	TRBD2	TGTGCCAGCAGTTCAGGACTAGCGGCCTACGAGCAGTACTTC	CASSSGLAAYEQYF
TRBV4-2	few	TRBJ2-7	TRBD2	TGTGCCAGCAGCCAAGTGGGCGGGAGCTACGAGCAGTACTTC	CASSQVGGSYEQYF
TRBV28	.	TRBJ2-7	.	TGTGCCAGCAGTTTATTCGGGGATTTCTACGAGCAGTACTTC	CASSLFGDFYEQYF
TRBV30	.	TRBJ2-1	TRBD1	TGTGCCTGGAGTCTCCTCGACAGGGGTGGTCTAGGTCCGGATGAGCAGTTCTTC	CAWSLLDRGGLGPDEQFF
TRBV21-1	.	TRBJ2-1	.	TGTGCCAGCAGCAAGCTACTAGCGGGGGGCCTGAATGAGCAGTTCTTC	CASSKLLAGGLNEQFF
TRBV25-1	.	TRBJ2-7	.	TGTGCCAGCAGTGACTCCGACAGACCCTACGAGCAGTACTTC	CASSDSDRPYEQYF
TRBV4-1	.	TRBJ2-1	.	TGCGCCAGCAGCCAAGATCGGGGCGGGGCCTACAATGAGCAGTTCTTC	CASSQDRGGAYNEQFF
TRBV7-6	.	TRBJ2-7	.	TGTGCCAGCAGCCCAGAGGGGGGTCCCGAGCAGTACTTC	CASSPEGGPEQYF
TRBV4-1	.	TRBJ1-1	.	TGCGCCAGCAGCCAAGGCACAGGGCCCACTGAAGCTTTCTTT	CASSQGTGPTEAFF
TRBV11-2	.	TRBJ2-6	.	TGTGCCAGCAGCTTAAATGGGGCCAACGTCCTGACTTTC	CASSLNGANVLTF
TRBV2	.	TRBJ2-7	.	TGTGCCAGCAGTGAAGGATCGGTCAGCTCCTACGAGCAGTACTTC	CASSEGSVSSYEQYF
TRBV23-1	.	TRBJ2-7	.	TGCGCCAGCCCCGGGACCCTGTATCACGAGCAGTACTTC	CASPGTLYHEQYF
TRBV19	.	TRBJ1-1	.	TGTGCCAGTAGTATTTGGTCGGGAGGGAACACTGAAGCTTTCTTT	CASSIWSGGNTEAFF
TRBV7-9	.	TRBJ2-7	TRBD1	TGTGCCAGCAGCCTTGGGCAGGGGGCCTCCGAGCAGTACTTC	CASSLGQGASEQYF
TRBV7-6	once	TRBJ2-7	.	TGTGCCAGCAGCTTATTGGGGGAGTGGGAGCAGTACTTC	CASSLLGEWEQYF
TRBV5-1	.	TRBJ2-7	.	TGCGCCAGCAGCTTGTGGTCGGCCGTTTCATACGAGCAGTACTTC	CASSLWSAVSYEQYF
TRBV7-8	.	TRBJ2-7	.	TGTGCCAGCAGCCCTACAGGGCCCCACGAGCAGTACTTC	CASSPTGPHEQYF
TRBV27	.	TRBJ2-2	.	TGTGCCAGCAGTTTAAGATTAGGAGTTAACACCGGGGAGCTGTTTTTT	CASSLRLGVNTGELFF
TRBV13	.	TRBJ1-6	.	TGTGCCAGCAGCACCCACGGGTCACCCCTCCACTTT	CASSTHGSPLHF
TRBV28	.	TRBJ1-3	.	TGTGCCAGCAGTTTTTGGCAGGGCTCTGGAAACACCATATATTTT	CASSFWQGSGNTIYF
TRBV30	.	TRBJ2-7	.	TGTGCCTGGAGTGTTGGGGCGTGGCCCTACGAGCAGTACTTC	CAWSVGAWPYEQYF
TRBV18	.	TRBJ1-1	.	TGTGCCAGCTCACCCGGTACTAGGACCCCCACTGAAGCTTTCTTT	CASSPGTRTPTEAFF
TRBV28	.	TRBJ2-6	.	TGTGCCAGCAGTTGGGGGGCTGGGGCCAACGTCCTGACTTTC	CASSWGAGANVLTF
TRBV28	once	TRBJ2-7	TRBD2	TGTGCCAGCAGTTTATTAGGGACTAACTACGAGCAGTACTTC	CASSLLGTNYEQYF
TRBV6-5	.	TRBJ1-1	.	TGTGCCAGCAGGCGTACAGAGATGAACACTGAAGCTTTCTTT	CASRRTEMNTEAFF
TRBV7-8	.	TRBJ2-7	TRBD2	TGTGCCAGCAGCTCATTGCGGGGGGTTTTGGAGCAGTACTTC	CASSSLRGVLEQYF
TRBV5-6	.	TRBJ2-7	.	TGTGCCAGCAGCTTTCGTAACGCGTACGAGCAGTACTTC	CASSFRNAYEQYF